These 26 T cell receptor beta chains were all obtained from the same sample, sequenced in a study of post-analysis software for immune sequencing data (dated by TCRdb to the mid-2010s). Receptor libraries were prepared by PCR. These reads were obtained on an Illumina HiSeq 2500. To reduce PCR and sequencing biases, unique molecular identifiers were incorporated into the TCR beta cDNA libraries. TCRdb itself trimmed the public reads at Q25 with fastp, ran MiXCR and retained productive beta chains. All rows with the same CDR3 protein become a single entry with the most common DNA and genes. The sample has more than 450,000 distinct CDR3 sequences on record, roughly 34% of them singletons. The ten largest clones take up approximately 6% of the sample. Paper-wide results and their limitations: Patients showed significantly higher frequencies than controls for a handful of TRBV segments, among them TRBV5-6, TRBV5-1 and TRBV20-1.

Their specific antigens are unknown. Sequencing was done on a sample of blood. The receptors shown here come from a girl under 18 with multiple sclerosis.

V is TRBV6-5 and J is TRBJ1-5; tentative D call: TRBD1 (6 bases). V dropped 6 bases and J dropped 2 bases, with 14 bases sitting between them. The CDR3 has 15 amino acids. Germline CDR1 is MNHEY and CDR2 is SVGAGI. The CDR3 DNA reads TGTGCCAGCAGACTCAGGGGTTCGGGCAATCAGCCCCAGCATTTT. This gives the protein CASRLRGSGNQPQHF.

This clonotype was detected a few times. CDR3 in amino acids: CASSPVQAGANVLTF. CDR3 sequence (DNA): TGTGCCAGCTCACCCGTCCAGGCTGGGGCCAACGTCCTGACTTTC. The genes are TRBV18 and TRBJ2-6, with D hard to call. Trimming took 3 bases from V and 2 from J, leaving 8 bases between them. CDR3 size: 15 residues. The germline CDR1 and CDR2 sequences are KGHSH and LQKENI. Complete variable domain (other parts from reference TRBV18 and TRBJ2-6): NAGVMQNPRHLVRRRGQEARLRCSPMKGHSHVYWYRQLPEEGLKFMVYLQKENIIDESGMPKERFSAEFPKEGPSILRIQQVVRGDSAAYFCASSPVQAGANVLTFGAGSRLTVL.

This clonotype was seen more than once but under ten times. The chain couples TRBV2 to TRBJ2-1, with 13 bases matching TRBD2. V was pared by 7 bases and J by 0 bases, with 12 bases of the junction left unmatched. This CDR3 comprises 19 residues. Germline V gives CDR1 SNHLY, CDR2 FYNNEI. For the CDR3, the DNA is TGTGCCAGCACGTCCCAAGGACTAGCGGGGGAGAGCTCCTACAATGAGCAGTTCTTC. As protein: CASTSQGLAGESSYNEQFF. Based on the CDR3 plus reference TRBV2 and TRBJ2-1, the full variable domain is EPEVTQTPSHQVTQMGQEVILRCVPISNHLYFYWYRQILGQKVEFLVSFYNNEISEKSEIFDDQFSVERPDGSNFTLKIRSTKLEDSAMYFCASTSQGLAGESSYNEQFFGPGTRLTVL.

The rearrangement links TRBV20-1 to TRBJ2-7; D is ambiguous. This CDR3 has 12 amino acids. The germline CDR1 and CDR2 sequences are DFQATT and SNEGSKA (reference sequence). Trimming stripped 3 bases from V and 3 bases from J, with 9 bases between. In DNA, the CDR3 is TGCAGTGCTAGGCCGGGCCTCTACGAGCAGTACTTC. It yields the protein CSARPGLYEQYF.

The rearrangement links TRBV9 to TRBJ2-7, with TRBD1 matching over 7 bases. The CDR3 loop spans 15 amino acids. The ends lost 0 bases at V and 0 bases at J; junction bases unmatched: 3. In germline, CDR1 is SGDLS, CDR2 YYNGEE. The CDR3, as DNA: TGTGCCAGCAGCGTAGGAGGGACAGCCTCCTACGAGCAGTACTTC. As protein: CASSVGGTASYEQYF.

The CDR3 DNA reads TGTGCCAGCAGCGCAGGAGGTTCTCACAGGGGAAGGTACGAGCAGTACTTC. As protein: CASSAGGSHRGRYEQYF. The chain has TRBV9 and TRBJ2-5, with 7 bases matching TRBD1. The J call may be mistaken, given a closer DNA end match to TRBJ2-7. The CDR3 extends over 17 amino acids. Germline CDR1 is SGDLS and CDR2 is YYNGEE.

This clonotype was picked up a small number of times. The genes are TRBV7-6 and TRBJ1-1; D gene ambiguous. The length of the CDR3 is 12 residues. Germline V CDR1 and CDR2: SGHVS, FNYEAQ. The CDR3 DNA reads as TGTGCGGTAGGTTCTATGAACACTGAAGCTTTCTTT. This sequence encodes CAVGSMNTEAFF.

This sequence joins TRBV29-1 and TRBJ2-1; a weak D match, TRBD2 (6 bases). V shed 0 bases and J shed 3 bases, with 18 bases lying between them. CDR3 length equals 17 residues. CDR1 and CDR2 (germline): SQVTM, ANQGSEA. CDR3 sequence: CSVEDRGGAIRYNEQFF. The CDR3 nucleotides read TGCAGCGTTGAAGATCGAGGCGGGGCCATACGCTACAATGAGCAGTTCTTC.

The chain couples TRBV12-3 or TRBV12-4 to TRBJ1-5; 8 nucleotides agree with TRBD1. The J segment lost 3 bases and the V segment lost 4 bases, leaving 8 bases of the junction unmatched. This CDR3 is 16 amino acids long. The CDR3 loop is CASSSQSGQVNQPQHF. The DNA for the CDR3 is TGTGCCAGCAGTTCACAATCGGGACAGGTCAATCAGCCCCAGCATTTT.

The rearrangement uses TRBV12-3 or TRBV12-4 and TRBJ1-6; D gene ambiguous. CDR3 size: 13 residues. V shed 6 bases and J shed 5 bases, with 8 bases lying between them. The CDR3 protein is CASRPANNSPLHF. The CDR3 DNA is TGTGCCAGCAGGCCGGCGAATAATTCACCCCTCCACTTT.

This clonotype has a handful of counts. The chain joins TRBV11-2 to TRBJ1-2; D not resolved. This CDR3 contains 15 residues. Per the germline V gene, CDR1 is SGHAT and CDR2 is FQNNGV. Trimming shortened V by 5 bases and J by 0 bases, and 13 bases separated the two germline ends. Here the CDR3 DNA reads TGTGCCAGCAGCGGCATACGGGGAGCTAACTATGGCTACACCTTC. It specifies CASSGIRGANYGYTF. Full variable domain (missing parts from reference TRBV11-2 and TRBJ1-2): EAGVAQSPRYKIIEKRQSVAFWCNPISGHATLYWYQQILGQGPKLLIQFQNNGVVDDSQLPKDRFSAERLKGVDSTLKIQPAKLEDSAVYLCASSGIRGANYGYTFGSGTRLTVV.

This clonotype was counted between two and nine times. The chain is built from TRBV7-3 and TRBJ1-2; 7 bases are shared with TRBD1. After removal of 6 bases from V and 8 bases from J, the junction contained 12 bases not matched to a gene. This CDR3 contains 14 residues. Germline CDR1 and CDR2: SGHTA and FQGTGA. The CDR3, as DNA: TGTGCCAGCAGTGAAACAGGGGTGGATGGGGGCTACACCTTC. As protein: CASSETGVDGGYTF.

This chain connects TRBV20-1 to TRBJ2-5; D is possibly TRBD2 (6 bases). The V end was cut by 6 bases, the J end by 5 bases, with 16 bases between. The CDR3 has 13 residues. From germline, CDR1 is DFQATT and CDR2 SNEGSKA (reference sequence). CDR3 amino acids: CSARDPRGETQYF. In nucleotides, the CDR3 is TGCAGTGCCAGGGATCCTCGGGGGGAGACCCAGTACTTC.

This clonotype was observed a few times. The CDR3 spells CASITMTGLLFCQETQYF. The CDR3, as DNA: TGTGCCAGCATCACAATGACAGGTCTGTTGTTTTGCCAAGAGACCCAGTACTTC. The chain carries TRBV25-1 and TRBJ2-5; TRBD1 is a possible D gene (6 bases). Trimming cost V 7 bases and J 1 base, with 25 bases left between them. The CDR3 is 18 residues long. Germline V gene lookup returns CDR1 MGHDK and CDR2 SYGVNS.

This clonotype has at least ten counts. The chain is built from TRBV7-9 and TRBJ1-4; TRBD1 aligns across 7 bases. Germline trimming cut 4 bases from V and 5 bases from J; bases unmatched to any gene: 7. Germline CDR1 and CDR2: SEHNR and FQNEAQ (reference sequence). The CDR3 sequence is 15 residues long. The CDR3 region is CASSSRQGLNEKLFF. The CDR3 DNA is TGTGCCAGCAGCTCCCGACAGGGTTTGAATGAAAAACTGTTTTTT.

The chain uses TRBV5-5 and TRBJ1-3; no definite D call. Per germline, CDR1 SGHKS and CDR2 YYEKEE (reference sequence). This CDR3 spans 16 amino acids. Trimming pared 4 bases from V and 1 base from J, leaving 15 bases between. CDR3 in amino acids: CASSHDTARSGNTIYF. In DNA form, the CDR3 reads TGTGCCAGCAGCCACGACACTGCGCGGTCTGGAAACACCATATATTTT.

The chain joins TRBV12-3 or TRBV12-4 to TRBJ2-1, with 11 positions matching TRBD2. The CDR3 totals 17 residues. Trimming cost V 3 bases and J 4 bases; bases outside gene matches: 8. This CDR3 reads CASSFVPGLAEYNEQFF. In DNA, the CDR3 is TGTGCCAGCAGTTTCGTACCGGGACTAGCGGAATACAATGAGCAGTTCTTC.

The chain carries TRBV20-1 and TRBJ2-3; D not certain. Per the germline V gene, CDR1 is DFQATT and CDR2 is SNEGSKA (reference sequence). Trimming cost V 5 bases and J 5 bases, with 8 bases left between them. There are 11 residues in the CDR3. The CDR3 region has the DNA TGCAGTGCTCCTTTCCGAGATACGCAGTATTTT. The encoded protein is CSAPFRDTQYF.

V gene TRBV20-1 combines with J gene TRBJ1-2, with TRBD1 identical over 8 bases. Germline lookup yields CDR1 DFQATT and CDR2 SNEGSKA (reference sequence). J gave up 7 bases and V 6 bases, and 19 bases lay outside the gene matches. This CDR3 spans 16 amino acids. CDR3 sequence: CSAPNPRQGLSSGYTF. CDR3 in DNA: TGCAGTGCCCCGAATCCCCGACAGGGGCTTTCTTCTGGCTACACCTTC.

The J gene is TRBJ2-7, the V gene TRBV20-1; D unclear. The V gene lost 3 bases and the J gene lost 6 bases, with 12 bases spanning the gap. The CDR3 spans 12 residues. Per germline, CDR1 DFQATT and CDR2 SNEGSKA (reference sequence). The CDR3 DNA is TGCAGTGCTAGCCTAGGGTTAGTCGAGCAGTACTTC. This translates into CSASLGLVEQYF.

The chain carries TRBV11-1 and TRBJ1-2, with 7 bases matching TRBD1. CDR1 SGHAT and CDR2 FQDESV come from the germline V gene (reference sequence). This CDR3 region has 14 residues. The V gene end was trimmed by 3 bases and the J gene end by 2 bases; junction bases not matched to a gene: 3. The CDR3 loop is CASSFEQGNYGYTF. The CDR3, as DNA: TGTGCCAGCAGCTTTGAACAGGGGAACTATGGCTACACCTTC.

The chain joins TRBV5-1 to TRBJ1-2; 8 bases line up with TRBD1. This CDR3 is 14 amino acids long. Per the germline V gene, CDR1 is SGHRS and CDR2 is YFSETQ. The V gene end was trimmed by 4 bases and the J gene end by 3 bases; junction bases not matched to a gene: 5. The CDR3 bases are TGCGCCAGCAGCCGAAAGACAGGGGACTATGGCTACACCTTC. Its translation: CASSRKTGDYGYTF.

The gene calls are TRBV12-3 or TRBV12-4 and TRBJ2-1; no clear D. V lost 5 bases to trimming and J lost 3 bases, with 2 bases between them. The CDR3 is 11 residues long. The CDR3 DNA reads TGTGCCAGCAGTCACTACAATGAGCAGTTCTTC. Residues: CASSHYNEQFF.

CDR3 coding DNA: TGCGCCAGCAGCTTGGATACAGGGGTTGAAGCTTTCTTT. Its protein product is CASSLDTGVEAFF. The chain links TRBV5-1 to TRBJ1-1, with 7 nucleotides matching TRBD1. The CDR3 runs to 13 residues. The germline gives CDR1 SGHRS, CDR2 YFSETQ. V lost 0 bases and J lost 7; bases outside the gene matches: 3.

This clonotype was detected only a few times. The chain links TRBV7-9 to TRBJ2-1, with 10 bases that match TRBD2. The germline V gene has CDR1 SEHNR and CDR2 FQNEAQ (reference sequence). This CDR3 comprises 16 residues. The V gene end was trimmed by 6 bases and the J gene end by 3 bases; junction bases not matched to a gene: 8. As DNA, the CDR3 is TGTGCCAGCAGACCTGAACTAGCGGGGCACTACAATGAGCAGTTCTTC. The encoded protein is CASRPELAGHYNEQFF.

This clonotype occurred once. The chain employs TRBV5-1 and TRBJ2-5, with 15 bases lining up with TRBD2. Germline CDR1 is SGHRS and CDR2 is YFSETQ. The CDR3 runs 17 residues. V shed 6 bases and J 5 bases; nucleotides not matched to a gene: 11. The CDR3 sequence is CASNRNHGTSGRETQYF. For the CDR3, the DNA is TGCGCCAGCAACCGAAACCATGGGACTAGCGGGAGGGAGACCCAGTACTTC.